The sequence of this TCR beta chain was determined in a study of shared clonotypes between healthy human individuals. Roughly 30,000 T cell genomes, or approximately 0.3 ug DNA, went into unsorted PBMC replicate PCRs. Unsorted PBMC DNA went through sequencing on ten immunoSEQ deep assay plates. TCRdb's copy holds only in-frame clones and misses some; the assay was immunoSEQ multiplex PCR. The repertoire consists of 500,000 to 650,000 clones, with around 81% occurring once and the leading ten covering 12%. Study donors comprised healthy, HIV-negative adults devoid of recent acute infection or vaccination. Germline CDR1 is SGHRS and CDR2 is YFSETQ. This CDR3 comprises 16 residues. V lost 4 bases to trimming and J lost 7 bases; unmatched junction nucleotides: 16.

The origin of this receptor is a woman in her 40s in good health. Some clones in this sample may be carry-over from other donors' samples. The chain couples TRBV5-1 to TRBJ2-7; TRBD2 matches at 8 bases. The specimen was PBMCs. In DNA, the CDR3 is TGCGCCAGCAGCCCCACCACTCAGCGGGAGCTACGGGAGCAGTACTTC. It is translated as CASSPTTQRELREQYF.